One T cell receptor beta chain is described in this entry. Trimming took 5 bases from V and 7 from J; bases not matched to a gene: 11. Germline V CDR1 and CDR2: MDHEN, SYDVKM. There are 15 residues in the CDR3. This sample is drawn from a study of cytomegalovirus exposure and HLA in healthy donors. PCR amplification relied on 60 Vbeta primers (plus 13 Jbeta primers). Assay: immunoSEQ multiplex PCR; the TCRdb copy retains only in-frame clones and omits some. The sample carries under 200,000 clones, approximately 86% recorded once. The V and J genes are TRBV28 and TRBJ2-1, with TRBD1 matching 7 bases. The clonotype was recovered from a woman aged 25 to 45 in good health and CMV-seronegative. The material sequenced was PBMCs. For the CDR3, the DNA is TGTGCCAGCAGTCTCAGGACAGGCTACACAAATGAGCAGTTCTTC. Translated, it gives CASSLRTGYTNEQFF.